This T cell receptor (beta chain) was captured by sequencing in a study of control samples from healthy donors and cancer patients. This CDR3 spans 14 amino acids. Germline-derived CDR1 and CDR2 are MNHEY and SVGAGI. Trimming removed 6 bases from V and 4 bases from J, with 15 bases in between. Here immunoSEQ multiplex PCR was the method, and the copy in TCRdb shows in-frame clones only, minus some. The sample shows roughly 88,000 clones, approximately 93% of them seen only once. V gene TRBV6-5 combines with J gene TRBJ1-1; D is possibly TRBD1 (5 bases). The receptor comes from a man between 18 and 29 years old in good health. The sequenced material came from blood. The CDR3 DNA follows: TGTGCCAGCAGCCACGGGACGGGGTCCACTGAAGCTTTCTTT. The encoded protein is CASSHGTGSTEAFF.